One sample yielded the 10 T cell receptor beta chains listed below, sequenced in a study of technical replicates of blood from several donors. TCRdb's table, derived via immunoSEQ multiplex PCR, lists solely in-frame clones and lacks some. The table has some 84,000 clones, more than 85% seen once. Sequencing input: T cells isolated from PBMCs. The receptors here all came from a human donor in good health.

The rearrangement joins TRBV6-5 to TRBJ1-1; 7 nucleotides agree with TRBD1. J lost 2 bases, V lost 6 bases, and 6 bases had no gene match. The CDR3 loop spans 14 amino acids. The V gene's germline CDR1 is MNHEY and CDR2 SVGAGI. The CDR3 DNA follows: TGTGCCAGCAGGGCCGGGACAGATAACACTGAAGCTTTCTTT. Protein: CASRAGTDNTEAFF.

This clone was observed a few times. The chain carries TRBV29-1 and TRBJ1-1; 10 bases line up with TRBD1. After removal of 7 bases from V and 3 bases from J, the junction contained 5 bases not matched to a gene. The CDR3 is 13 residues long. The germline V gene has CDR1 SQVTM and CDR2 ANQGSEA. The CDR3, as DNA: TGCAGCGCCAGACAGGGGGCAGACACTGAAGCTTTCTTT. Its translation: CSARQGADTEAFF. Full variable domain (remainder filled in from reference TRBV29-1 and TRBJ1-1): SAVISQKPSRDICQRGTSLTIQCQVDSQVTMMFWYRQQPGQSLTLIATANQGSEATYESGFVIDKFPISRPNLTFSTLTVSNMSPEDSSIYLCSARQGADTEAFFGQGTRLTVV.

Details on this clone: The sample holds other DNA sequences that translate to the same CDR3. The CDR3 region has the DNA TGCAGCGCCGGGACAGGGAGAGGCGGCTACACCTTC. This encodes CSAGTGRGGYTF. The chain carries TRBV29-1 and TRBJ1-2; 9 nucleotides align to TRBD1. V was clipped by 7 bases and J by 8 bases; unmatched bases: 8. The germline V gene encodes CDR1 SQVTM and CDR2 ANQGSEA. The CDR3 length is 12 residues.

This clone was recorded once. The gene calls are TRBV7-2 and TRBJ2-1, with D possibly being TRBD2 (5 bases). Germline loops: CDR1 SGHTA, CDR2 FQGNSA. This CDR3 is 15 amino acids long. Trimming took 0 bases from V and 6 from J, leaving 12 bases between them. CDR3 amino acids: CASSLAFWAGNEQFF. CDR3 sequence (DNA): TGTGCCAGCAGCTTAGCTTTCTGGGCGGGCAATGAGCAGTTCTTC.

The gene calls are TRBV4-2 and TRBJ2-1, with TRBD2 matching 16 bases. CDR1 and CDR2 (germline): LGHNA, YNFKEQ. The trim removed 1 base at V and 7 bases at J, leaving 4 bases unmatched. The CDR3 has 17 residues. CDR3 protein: CASSQVGTSGGGNEQFF. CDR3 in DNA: TGTGCCAGCAGCCAAGTAGGGACTAGCGGGGGGGGGAATGAGCAGTTCTTC.

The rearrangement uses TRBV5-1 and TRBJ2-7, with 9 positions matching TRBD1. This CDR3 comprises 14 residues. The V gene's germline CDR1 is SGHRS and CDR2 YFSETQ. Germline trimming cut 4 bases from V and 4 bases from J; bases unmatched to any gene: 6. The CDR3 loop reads CASSIRQGEYEQYF. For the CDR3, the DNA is TGCGCCAGCAGCATACGACAGGGGGAGTACGAGCAGTACTTC. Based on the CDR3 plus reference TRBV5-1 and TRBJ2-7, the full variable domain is KAGVTQTPRYLIKTRGQQVTLSCSPISGHRSVSWYQQTPGQGLQFLFEYFSETQRNKGNFPGRFSGRQFSNSRSEMNVSTLELGDSALYLCASSIRQGEYEQYFGPGTRLTVT.

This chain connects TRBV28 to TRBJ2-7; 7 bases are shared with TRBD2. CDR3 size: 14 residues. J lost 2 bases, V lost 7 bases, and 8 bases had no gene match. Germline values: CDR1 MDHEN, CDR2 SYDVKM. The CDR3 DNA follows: TGTGCCAGCAATACGCGGGAGACCCCCTACGAGCAGTACTTC. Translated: CASNTRETPYEQYF.

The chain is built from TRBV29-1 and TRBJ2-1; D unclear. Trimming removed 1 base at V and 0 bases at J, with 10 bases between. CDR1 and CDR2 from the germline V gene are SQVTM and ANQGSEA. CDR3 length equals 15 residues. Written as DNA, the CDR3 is TGCAGCGTTGAAGGAGGCCTTAACTCCTACAATGAGCAGTTCTTC. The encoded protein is CSVEGGLNSYNEQFF.

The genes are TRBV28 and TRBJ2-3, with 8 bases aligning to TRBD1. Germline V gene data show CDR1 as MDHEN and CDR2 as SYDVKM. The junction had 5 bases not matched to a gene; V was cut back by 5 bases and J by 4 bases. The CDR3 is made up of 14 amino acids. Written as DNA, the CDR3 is TGTGCCAGCAGTAAGACAGGGGAGGCAGATACGCAGTATTTT. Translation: CASSKTGEADTQYF.

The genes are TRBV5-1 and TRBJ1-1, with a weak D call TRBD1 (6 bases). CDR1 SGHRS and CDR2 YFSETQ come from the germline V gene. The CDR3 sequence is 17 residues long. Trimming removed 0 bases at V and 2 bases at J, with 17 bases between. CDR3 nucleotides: TGCGCCAGCAGCTTGGGTACAGGGAACCGTGTTAACACTGAAGCTTTCTTT. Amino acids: CASSLGTGNRVNTEAFF. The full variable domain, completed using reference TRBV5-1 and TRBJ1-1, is KAGVTQTPRYLIKTRGQQVTLSCSPISGHRSVSWYQQTPGQGLQFLFEYFSETQRNKGNFPGRFSGRQFSNSRSEMNVSTLELGDSALYLCASSLGTGNRVNTEAFFGQGTRLTVV.